This entry describes one TCR beta chain. Its antigen is still unknown. The record has no base qualities; no much larger clone is one base away. In the paper's terms, the time point label means: patch test 1, 2 weeks after DPC sensitization. The treatment or condition label, read with the paper, signifies: therapeutic diphenylcyclopropenone sensitization with weekly scalp DPC. At every patch-test visit, the blood draw took place before the patch test was put on. Patients were eligible if aged 18 to 70, diagnosed with alopecia and judged suitable for DPC therapy, and pregnant patients were excluded. Total RNA was extracted from unfractionated whole blood collected in Tempus Blood RNA tubes. Germline trimming amounts to 6 bases on V and 5 bases on J, with 7 as the count of junction bases outside the gene matches. The germline V gene gives CDR1 as MNHEY and CDR2 as SVGEGT. The CDR3 spans 15 residues, from the cysteine through the phenylalanine. Just CDR3 DNA is preserved here, 45 bases in frame from base 1.

Receptor amplification or capture employed RACE. Sequencing used a NextSeq 500. Library preparation attached unique molecular identifiers to individual cDNA molecules for quantitative, reproducible TCR counting. From each blood RNA sample, both TCR alpha and TCR beta chains were sequenced. Regarding the original processing steps: Samples had a median of approximately 93,000 TCRs, with a range from roughly 23,224 to 700,000. V, J and CDR3 annotation of the TCR reads was performed with the Decombinator software suite. For the PS versus PT1 abundance plots, all samples were subsampled to the same number of TCRs (28,000). TCRs were defined as expanded if absent before sensitization and observed at least eight times at the 2-week time point. TCRdb itself trimmed the public reads at Q25 with fastp, ran MiXCR and retained productive beta chains. Rows are combined by CDR3 protein, so each entry shows the most common genes and DNA. The authors' filters were not applied to this entry. The sample data list around 340,000 distinct CDR3 sequences, and 5.5% to 8% of these were observed just once. 8% to 9% of the sample belongs to the ten largest clones.

This specimen comes from a study of human T cells and chemical hapten exposure (dated by TCRdb to about 2021). About the full investigation: For sensitization, 2% DPC in acetone was applied to a roughly 2 cm by roughly 2 cm area of upper inner arm skin. Weekly therapeutic DPC doses were additionally applied to the scalp of patients throughout the roughly 25-week study period. Patch testing on the upper back used Finn chambers containing 0.01% DPC, with scoring done after 6 days according to International Contact Dermatitis Research Group standards. The patient cohort, mostly female, included alopecia areata with under or over 50% scalp involvement, alopecia totalis and alopecia universalis. Libraries were pooled for sequencing, and variation in per-sample TCR yields was attributed mainly to small differences in library volumes within the pool. This study followed changes in the peripheral blood TCR repertoire in vivo during primary and secondary sensitization of alopecia patients to the hapten diphenylcyclopropenone (DPC). Blood samples were taken from patients before sensitization (week 0) and then at 2, 6 and about 24 weeks after DPC sensitization. Some 29 alopecia patients provided blood for TCR sequencing at one to four time points (pre-sensitization, 2, 6 and 24 weeks). Paper-wide results and their limitations: A positive correlation was found between the number of PT1 expanded TCRs and patch test score, with significance reached at thresholds 8, 16 and 32 but not 4. Expanded TCRs formed significantly more large CDR3 similarity clusters than pre-sensitization or healthy control sets, consistent with antigen-driven responses. After repeated subsampling, the strength of the expansion versus patch-test correlation and the threshold at which it became significant changed. DPC sensitization did not change how many TCRs were above 1 in 1000 frequency, and no evidence was found of alterations in global repertoire structure. All patients had alopecia, a presumed autoimmune disease, so their immune response might differ from that of healthy individuals.

This receptor was identified in a woman aged 18-29 years with alopecia areata. Some clones in this sample may be carry-over from other donors' samples. The sequences come from whole blood, collected in connection with sensitization to the hapten diphenylcyclopropenone (DPC). The rearrangement combines TRBV6-2 or TRBV6-3 with TRBJ2-1, with 10 junctional bases fitting TRBD2. The DNA sequence is given as TGTGCCAGCAGACAACTAGCGGGGAGCCACAATGAGCAGTTCTTC. Translated, this gives CASRQLAGSHNEQFF.